This T cell receptor beta chain was sequenced for a study of Graves' ophthalmopathy and Graves' hyperthyroidism. Study context: Pretreatment peripheral blood was obtained at initial diagnosis. Study-wide results and caveats: Most clonotypes expanded in thyroid above 0.001 frequency were present in blood too.

This clonotype showed up many times. Its cognate antigen is unknown. RNA transcripts provided the template for amplifying TCR beta CDR3 regions. First-round RT-PCR used HTBI primers; second-round multiplex PCR followed. TCRdb redid the calling of the multiplex PCR reads with MiXCR, one entry per CDR3 protein. The profile shows roughly 400,000 distinct CDR3 sequences, 15% of them singletons. PBMCs had their origin in fresh peripheral blood (approximately 9.7 ml). This CDR3 spans 12 amino acids. Trimming took off 5 bases at V and 4 bases at J, with 8 bases between the two ends. Sequenced material: peripheral blood. The receptor's source is a woman aged 18-29 years with stable Graves' hyperthyroidism. This rearrangement joins TRBV12-3 or TRBV12-4 to TRBJ2-5, with D possibly TRBD2 on 6 matching bases. The CDR3 sequence is CASSPEGETQYF. The DNA of the CDR3 is TGTGCCAGCAGTCCGGAGGGAGAGACCCAGTACTTC.